The T cell receptor (beta chain) under discussion was sequenced for a study of CD8+ T cells in alopecia areata. The wider study: Using the percentage of affected scalp area, treated patients' severity was scored.

The sample's treatment: oral pan-JAK inhibitor, 5-10 mg twice daily. This CDR3 is 19 amino acids long. The V segment lost 0 bases and the J segment 1 base; nucleotides outside the gene matches: 14. Germline V CDR1 and CDR2: LGHNA, YNFKEQ. Sequencing used cDNA as its template, made by extracting RNA and reverse transcribing it. Assay: immunoSEQ multiplex PCR; the TCRdb copy retains only in-frame clones and omits some. Among 85,000 to 110,000 clones listed, 70% to 90% were seen once. The receptor's source is a human donor with alopecia areata. Sequences were derived from CD8+ T cells sorted from blood, sampled at approximately week 30, from a patient treated with tofacitinib. The gene calls are TRBV4-2 and TRBJ2-7; 8 bases line up with TRBD1. CDR3 DNA: TGTGCCAGCAGCCAAGAAGACCTGTCCTCAGGACAGGGTTCCTACGAGCAGTACTTC. It specifies CASSQEDLSSGQGSYEQYF.